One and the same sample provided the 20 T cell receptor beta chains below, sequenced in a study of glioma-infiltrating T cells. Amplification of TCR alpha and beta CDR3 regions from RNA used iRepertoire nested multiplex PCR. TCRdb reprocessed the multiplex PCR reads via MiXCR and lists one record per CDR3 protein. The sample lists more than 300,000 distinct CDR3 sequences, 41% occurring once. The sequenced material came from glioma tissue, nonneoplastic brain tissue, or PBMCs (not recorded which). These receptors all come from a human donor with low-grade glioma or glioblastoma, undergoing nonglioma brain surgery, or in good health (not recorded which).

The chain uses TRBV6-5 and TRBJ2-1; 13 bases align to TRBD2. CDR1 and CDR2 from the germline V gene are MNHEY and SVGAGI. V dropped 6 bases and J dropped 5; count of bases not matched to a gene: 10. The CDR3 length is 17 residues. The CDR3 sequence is CASSSDSGLAGDNEQFF. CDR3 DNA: TGTGCCAGCAGCTCCGATAGTGGACTAGCGGGAGACAATGAGCAGTTCTTC.

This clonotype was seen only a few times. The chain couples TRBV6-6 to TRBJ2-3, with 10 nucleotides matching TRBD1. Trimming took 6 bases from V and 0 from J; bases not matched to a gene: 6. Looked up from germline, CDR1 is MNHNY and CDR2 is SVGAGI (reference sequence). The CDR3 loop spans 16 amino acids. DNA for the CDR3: TGTGCCAGCAGCCCCCGGACAGGGGGAAGCACAGATACGCAGTATTTT. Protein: CASSPRTGGSTDTQYF.

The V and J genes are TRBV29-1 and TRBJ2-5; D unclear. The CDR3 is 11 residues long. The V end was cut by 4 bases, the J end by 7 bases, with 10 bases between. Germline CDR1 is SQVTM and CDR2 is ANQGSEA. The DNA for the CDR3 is TGCAGCGTTGGACATGGTATGACCCAGTACTTC. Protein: CSVGHGMTQYF.

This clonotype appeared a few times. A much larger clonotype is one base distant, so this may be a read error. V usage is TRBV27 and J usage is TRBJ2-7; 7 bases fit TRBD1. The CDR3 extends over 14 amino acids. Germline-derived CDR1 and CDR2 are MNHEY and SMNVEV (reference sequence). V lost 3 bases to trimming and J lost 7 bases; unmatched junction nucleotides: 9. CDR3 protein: CASSLGQRYNEQYF. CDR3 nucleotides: TGTGCCAGCAGTTTGGGACAGCGCTACAATGAGCAGTACTTC.

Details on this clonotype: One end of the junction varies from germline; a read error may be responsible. In nucleotides, the CDR3 is TGTGCCAGCAGTGAAGCCTGGCGGGCTTCGTCCTGCGAGCAGTACTTC. It is translated as CASSEAWRASSCEQYF. The chain carries TRBV6-1 and TRBJ2-7; D possibly corresponds to TRBD2 (5 bases). Germline-derived CDR1 and CDR2 are MNHNS and SASEGT. The CDR3 is 16 amino acids.

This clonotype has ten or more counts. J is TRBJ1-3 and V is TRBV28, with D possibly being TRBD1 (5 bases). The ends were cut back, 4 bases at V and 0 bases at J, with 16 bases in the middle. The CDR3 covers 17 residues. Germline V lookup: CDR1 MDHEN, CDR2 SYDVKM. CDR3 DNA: TGTGCCAGCAGTTCCCCTAGGACCGACAGCTCTGGAAACACCATATATTTT. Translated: CASSSPRTDSSGNTIYF.

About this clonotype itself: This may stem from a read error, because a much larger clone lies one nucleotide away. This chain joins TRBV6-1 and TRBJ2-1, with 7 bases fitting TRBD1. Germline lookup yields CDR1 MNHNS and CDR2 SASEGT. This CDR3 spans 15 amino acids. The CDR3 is CASKQEGTAYNVQFF. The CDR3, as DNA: TGTGCCAGCAAGCAGGAAGGGACAGCTTACAATGTGCAGTTCTTC.

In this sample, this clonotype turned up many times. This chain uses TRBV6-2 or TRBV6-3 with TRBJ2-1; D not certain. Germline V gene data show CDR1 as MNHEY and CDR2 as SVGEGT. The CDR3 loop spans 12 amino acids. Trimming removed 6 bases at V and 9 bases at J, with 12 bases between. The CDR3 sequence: CASSSGVSEQFF. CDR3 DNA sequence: TGTGCCAGCAGCTCCGGAGTGAGTGAGCAGTTCTTC.

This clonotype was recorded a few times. CDR3 DNA sequence: TGCAGTGCTGCTCCGGATGGACCCAACCCCCTACAAGAGACCCAGTACTTC. It encodes CSAAPDGPNPLQETQYF. J is TRBJ2-5 and V is TRBV20-1; D is ambiguous. The CDR3 extends over 17 amino acids. Germline loops: CDR1 DFQATT, CDR2 SNEGSKA (reference sequence). Between the trimmed V and J ends, which lost 5 bases and 2 bases, there was a span of 24 bases.

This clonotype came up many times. DNA of the CDR3: TGTGCCAGCAGTTATGCCGGGGACACTGAAGCTTTCTTT. Translating it yields CASSYAGDTEAFF. V gene TRBV6-2 or TRBV6-3 combines with J gene TRBJ1-1; no reliable D call. Germline V gene data show CDR1 as MNHEY and CDR2 as SVGEGT. V lost 3 bases to trimming and J lost 3 bases, with 8 bases between them. The CDR3 length is 13 residues.

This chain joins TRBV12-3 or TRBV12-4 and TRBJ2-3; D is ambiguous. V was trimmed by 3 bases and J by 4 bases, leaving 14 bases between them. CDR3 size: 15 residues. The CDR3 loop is CASSFSGTAADTQYF. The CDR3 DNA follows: TGTGCCAGCAGTTTTAGTGGTACCGCCGCAGATACGCAGTATTTT.

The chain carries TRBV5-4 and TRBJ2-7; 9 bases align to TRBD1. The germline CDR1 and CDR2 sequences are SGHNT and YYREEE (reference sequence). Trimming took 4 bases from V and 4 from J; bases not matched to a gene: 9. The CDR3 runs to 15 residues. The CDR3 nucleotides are TGTGCCAGCAGCAGCCCGGGACAGGGAGAATACGAGCAGTACTTC. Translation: CASSSPGQGEYEQYF.

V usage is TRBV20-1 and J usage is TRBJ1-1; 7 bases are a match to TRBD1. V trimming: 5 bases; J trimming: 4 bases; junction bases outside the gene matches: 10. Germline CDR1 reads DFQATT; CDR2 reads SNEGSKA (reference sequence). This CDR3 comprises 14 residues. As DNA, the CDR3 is TGCAGTGCTCGGGACAGCAAGATGAGCACTGAAGCTTTCTTT. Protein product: CSARDSKMSTEAFF.

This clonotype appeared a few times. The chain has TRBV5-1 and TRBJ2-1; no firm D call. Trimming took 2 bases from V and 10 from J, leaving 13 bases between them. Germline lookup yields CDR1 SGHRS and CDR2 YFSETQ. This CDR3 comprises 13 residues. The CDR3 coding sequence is TGCGCCAGCAGCTTCATGTCTCCAACGGAGCAGTTCTTC. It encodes CASSFMSPTEQFF.

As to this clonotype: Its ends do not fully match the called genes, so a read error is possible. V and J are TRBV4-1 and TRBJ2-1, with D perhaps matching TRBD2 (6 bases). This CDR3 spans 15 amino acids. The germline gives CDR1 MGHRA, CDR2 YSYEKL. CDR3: CSSSQVGRRYNEQFF. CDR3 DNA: TGCTCCAGCAGCCAAGTCGGGAGAAGATACAATGAGCAGTTCTTC.

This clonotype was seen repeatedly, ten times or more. The CDR3 reads CASSLERLLAGTF. Here the CDR3 DNA reads TGTGCCAGCAGCTTAGAGCGGCTTCTGGCTGGCACCTTC. The chain has TRBV11-2 and TRBJ1-2; D gene unclear. Trimming removed 0 bases at V and 13 bases at J, with 15 bases between. Germline V gene data show CDR1 as SGHAT and CDR2 as FQNNGV. CDR3 length equals 13 residues.

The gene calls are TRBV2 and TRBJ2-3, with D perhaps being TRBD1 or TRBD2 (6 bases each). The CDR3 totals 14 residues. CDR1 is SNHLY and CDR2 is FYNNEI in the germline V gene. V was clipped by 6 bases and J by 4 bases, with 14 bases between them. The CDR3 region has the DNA TGTGCCAGCAGGGAACAGGGAGGCGCAGATACGCAGTATTTT. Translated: CASREQGGADTQYF.

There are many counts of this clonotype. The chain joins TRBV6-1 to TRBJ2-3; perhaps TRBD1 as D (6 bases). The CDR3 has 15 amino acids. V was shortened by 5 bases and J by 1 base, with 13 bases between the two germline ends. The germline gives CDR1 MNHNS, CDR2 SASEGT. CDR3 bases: TGTGCCAGCAGTTTGCTCAGGACAGGCACAGATACGCAGTATTTT. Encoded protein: CASSLLRTGTDTQYF.

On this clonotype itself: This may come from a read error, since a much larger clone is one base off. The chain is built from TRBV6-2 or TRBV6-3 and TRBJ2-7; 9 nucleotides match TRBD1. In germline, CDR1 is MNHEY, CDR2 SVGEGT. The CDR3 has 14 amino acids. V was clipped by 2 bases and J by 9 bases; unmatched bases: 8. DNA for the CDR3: TGTGCCAGCAGTTACCTGGGACAGGGTGAGGGGCAGTACTTC. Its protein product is CASSYLGQGEGQYF.

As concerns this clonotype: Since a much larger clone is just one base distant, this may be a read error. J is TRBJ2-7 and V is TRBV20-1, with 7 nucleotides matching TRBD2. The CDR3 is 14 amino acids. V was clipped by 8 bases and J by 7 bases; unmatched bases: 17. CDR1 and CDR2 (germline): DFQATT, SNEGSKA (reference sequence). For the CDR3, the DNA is TGCAGTACCCAACTAGCGATAACCTACAATGAGCAGTACTTC. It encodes CSTQLAITYNEQYF.